This T cell receptor beta chain was found in a study of human thymus T cells. The CDR3 is 12 amino acids. The V gene lost 6 bases and the J gene lost 3 bases, with 9 bases spanning the gap. Germline V gene sequence: CDR1 MNHNS, CDR2 SASEGT. Thymus was obtained from resections taken during corrective heart surgery. Remarks on this clone: The antigen is unknown.

General study results and limits: Among unrelated individuals, related research reported thymic repertoires that overlapped highly. Thymic and blood repertoires seemed to favor certain V and J genes.

Repertoires were generated with immunoSEQ multiplex PCR, while TCRdb's copy carries only in-frame clones and drops some. The repertoire includes fewer than 85,000 clones, 90% to 95% of them detected once, and about 0.032% sits in the top ten. The chain links TRBV6-1 to TRBJ2-7; D assignment may be TRBD1 or TRBD2 (6 bases each). The TCR originated in a girl less than two years old with a congenital heart defect but otherwise immunologically healthy. The source material was thymus tissue. Here the CDR3 DNA reads TGTGCCAGCAGACAGGGAGGCTACGAGCAGTACTTC. It translates to CASRQGGYEQYF.